This T cell receptor (beta chain) was sequenced in a study of T cells after posttransplantation cyclophosphamide. This clone was observed many times. There are 17 residues in the CDR3. TCRdb's table, derived via immunoSEQ multiplex PCR, lists solely in-frame clones and lacks some. The sample holds roughly 15,000 clones, and no clone turns up only once. Treatment was busulfan-fludarabine conditioning, a marrow graft, and cyclophosphamide on days +3 and +4. Sequencing used PBMCs, obtained more than 1,000 days after allogeneic stem cell transplant with posttransplant cyclophosphamide. This receptor was identified in a female patient between 40 and 50 years old who received an allogeneic stem cell transplant from a related donor, was CMV-positive, and had no GVHD. Some of these T cells may belong to the graft donor. The chain combines TRBV21-1 with TRBJ1-3; the table assigns TRBD1, which was not confirmed against the DNA. TRBV21-1 is tagged as a pseudogene. The CDR3 protein is CASSRGQGTTHGNTIYF. DNA for the CDR3: TGTGCCAGCAGCAGAGGACAGGGGACGACTCATGGAAACACCATATATTTT.